The following is a T cell receptor beta chain sequence with its context. The antigen is undetermined. A much larger clone is a single base away; this may be a read error. It was with a sample-barcoded 5' primer and a J-beta primer mix that a second PCR of about 6 to 11 cycles was run. Using its own MiXCR run on the 5' RACE reads, TCRdb lists one record per CDR3 protein. The sample includes around 600,000 distinct CDR3 sequences, around 50% of them seen just once. The sample belongs to a study of blood T cells in healthy people across ages. General study results and limits: No one knew whether donors had CMV, which possibly confounded expanded clonotype changes.

The V segment lost 0 bases and the J segment 6 bases; nucleotides outside the gene matches: 10. This CDR3 spans 17 amino acids. Germline CDR1 is LGHNA and CDR2 is YNFKEQ. Sequencing was carried out using blood. This receptor was taken from a man older than 75 in good health. The chain employs TRBV4-2 and TRBJ2-3, with 9 bases identical to TRBD2. The CDR3 reads CASSQDVTSGVVDTQYF. CDR3 DNA sequence: TGTGCCAGCAGCCAAGATGTGACTAGCGGAGTGGTGGATACGCAGTATTTT.